This T cell receptor (beta chain) was recovered during a study of T cell repertoires in cytomegalovirus infection. One entry per CDR3 protein, called by TCRdb with MiXCR from the reads. The sample records some 500,000 distinct CDR3 sequences, over 35% being singletons. As regards this clonotype: The antigen is not known.

The length of the CDR3 is 14 residues. Germline trimming cut 0 bases from V and 8 bases from J; bases unmatched to any gene: 4. Germline values: CDR1 SGHAT, CDR2 FQNNGV. This chain uses TRBV11-2 with TRBJ1-2; 9 nucleotides agree with TRBD1. This receptor was obtained from a human donor in good health (CMV status not recorded). Some clones in this sample may be carry-over from other donors' samples. Sequenced here: cultured PBMCs, sampled from culture after CMV antigen stimulation. CDR3 sequence (DNA): TGTGCCAGCAGCTTAGACCCGACAGGGGGAGGCTACACCTTC. It yields the protein CASSLDPTGGGYTF.